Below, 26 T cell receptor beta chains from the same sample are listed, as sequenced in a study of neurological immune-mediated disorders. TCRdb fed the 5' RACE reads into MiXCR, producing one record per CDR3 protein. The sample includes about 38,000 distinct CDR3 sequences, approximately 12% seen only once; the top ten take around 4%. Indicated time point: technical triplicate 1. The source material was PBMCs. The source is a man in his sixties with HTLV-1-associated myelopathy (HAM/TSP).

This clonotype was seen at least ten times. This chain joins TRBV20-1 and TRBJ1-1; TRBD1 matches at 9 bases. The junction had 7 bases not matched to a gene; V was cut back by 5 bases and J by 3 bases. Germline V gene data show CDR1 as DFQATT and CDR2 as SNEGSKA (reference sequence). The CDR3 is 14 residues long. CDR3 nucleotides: TGCAGTGCTCGCGGGACAGGGCGGGACACTGAAGCTTTCTTT. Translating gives CSARGTGRDTEAFF.

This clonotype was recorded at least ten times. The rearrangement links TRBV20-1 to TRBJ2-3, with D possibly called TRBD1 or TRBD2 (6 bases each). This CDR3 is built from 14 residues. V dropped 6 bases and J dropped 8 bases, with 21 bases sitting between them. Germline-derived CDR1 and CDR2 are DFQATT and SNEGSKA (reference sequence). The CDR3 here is CSAGGEEAFGTQYF. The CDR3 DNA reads TGCAGTGCCGGGGGCGAAGAGGCATTTGGTACGCAGTATTTT.

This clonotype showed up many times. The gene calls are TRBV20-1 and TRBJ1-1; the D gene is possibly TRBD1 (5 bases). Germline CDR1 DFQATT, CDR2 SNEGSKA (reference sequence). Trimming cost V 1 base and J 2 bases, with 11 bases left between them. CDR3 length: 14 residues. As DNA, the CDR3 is TGCAGTGCTAGAGTTGCAGGGCCTAACACTGAAGCTTTCTTT. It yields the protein CSARVAGPNTEAFF.

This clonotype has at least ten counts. The CDR3 DNA sequence: TGTGCCAGCAGCCGGACGGGCTTCGTTAATGAAAAACTGTTTTTT. Translated, it gives CASSRTGFVNEKLFF. The V and J genes are TRBV11-2 and TRBJ1-4; D call uncertain. This CDR3 has 15 residues. From germline, CDR1 is SGHAT and CDR2 FQNNGV. Trimming removed 5 bases from V and 4 bases from J, with 14 bases in between.

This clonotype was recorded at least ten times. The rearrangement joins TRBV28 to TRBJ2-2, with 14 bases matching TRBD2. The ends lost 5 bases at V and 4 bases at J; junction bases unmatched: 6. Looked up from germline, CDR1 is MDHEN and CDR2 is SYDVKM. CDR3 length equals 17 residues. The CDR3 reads CASSPGGLAGVTGELFF. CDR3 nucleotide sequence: TGTGCCAGCAGTCCCGGGGGACTAGCGGGAGTCACCGGGGAGCTGTTTTTT.

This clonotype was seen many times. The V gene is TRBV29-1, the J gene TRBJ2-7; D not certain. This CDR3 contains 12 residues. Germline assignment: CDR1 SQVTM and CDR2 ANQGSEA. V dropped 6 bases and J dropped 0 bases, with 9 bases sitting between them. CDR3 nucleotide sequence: TGCAGCGTGCAGAGGAGCTCCTACGAGCAGTACTTC. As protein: CSVQRSSYEQYF.

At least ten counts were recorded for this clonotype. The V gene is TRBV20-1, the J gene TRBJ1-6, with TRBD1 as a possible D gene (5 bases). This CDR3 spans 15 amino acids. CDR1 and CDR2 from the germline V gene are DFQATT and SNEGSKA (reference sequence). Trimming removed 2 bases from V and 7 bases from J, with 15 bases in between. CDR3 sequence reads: CSARSAMGENSPLHF. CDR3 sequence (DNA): TGCAGTGCTAGATCGGCGATGGGGGAGAATTCACCCCTCCACTTT.

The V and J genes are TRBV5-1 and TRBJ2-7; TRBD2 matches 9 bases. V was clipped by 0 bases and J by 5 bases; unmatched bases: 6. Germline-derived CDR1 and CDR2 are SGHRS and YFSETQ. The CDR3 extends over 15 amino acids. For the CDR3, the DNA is TGCGCCAGCAGCTTGGCCGGCGGGAGGGGGAACGAGCAGTACTTC. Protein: CASSLAGGRGNEQYF.

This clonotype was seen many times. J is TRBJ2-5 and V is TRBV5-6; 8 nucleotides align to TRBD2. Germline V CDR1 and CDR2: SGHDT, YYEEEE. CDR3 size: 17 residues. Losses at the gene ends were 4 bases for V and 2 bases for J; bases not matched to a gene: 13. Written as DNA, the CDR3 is TGTGCCAGCAGCCCCGGGACTAGGGGAGGTCGGCAAGAGACCCAGTACTTC. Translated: CASSPGTRGGRQETQYF.

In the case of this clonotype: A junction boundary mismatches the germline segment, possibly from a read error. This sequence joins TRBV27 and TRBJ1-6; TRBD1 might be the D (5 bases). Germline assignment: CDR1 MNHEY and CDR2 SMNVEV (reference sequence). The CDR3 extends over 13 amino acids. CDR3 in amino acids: CASSQGYSSPLHF. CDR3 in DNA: TGTGCCAGCAGTCAGGGTTATAGTTCACCCCTCCACTTT.

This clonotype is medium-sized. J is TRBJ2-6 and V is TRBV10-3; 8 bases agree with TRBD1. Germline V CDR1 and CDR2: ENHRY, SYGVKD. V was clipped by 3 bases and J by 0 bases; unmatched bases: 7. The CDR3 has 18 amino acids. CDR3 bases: TGTGCCATCAGTGAAAAGGACAGGGACATCTCTGGGGCCAACGTCCTGACTTTC. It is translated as CAISEKDRDISGANVLTF.

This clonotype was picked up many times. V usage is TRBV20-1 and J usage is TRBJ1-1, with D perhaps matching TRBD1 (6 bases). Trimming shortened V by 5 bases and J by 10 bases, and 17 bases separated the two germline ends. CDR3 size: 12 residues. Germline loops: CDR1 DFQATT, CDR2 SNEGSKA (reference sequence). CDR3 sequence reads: CSADKGELAAFF. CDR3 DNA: TGCAGTGCTGATAAGGGGGAACTCGCAGCTTTCTTT.

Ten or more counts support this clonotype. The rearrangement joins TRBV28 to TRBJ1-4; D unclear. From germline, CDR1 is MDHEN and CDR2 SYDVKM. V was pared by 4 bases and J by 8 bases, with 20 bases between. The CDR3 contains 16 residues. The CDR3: CASSSATLMWEEKLFF. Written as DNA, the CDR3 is TGTGCCAGCAGTTCGGCGACCCTTATGTGGGAAGAAAAACTGTTTTTT.

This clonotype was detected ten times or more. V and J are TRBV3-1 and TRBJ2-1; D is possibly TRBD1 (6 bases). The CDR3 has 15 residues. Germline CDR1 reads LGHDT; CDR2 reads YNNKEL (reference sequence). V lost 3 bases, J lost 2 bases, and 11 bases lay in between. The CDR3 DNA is TGTGCCAGCAGCCATGGGACACCACCCTACAATGAGCAGTTCTTC. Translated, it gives CASSHGTPPYNEQFF.

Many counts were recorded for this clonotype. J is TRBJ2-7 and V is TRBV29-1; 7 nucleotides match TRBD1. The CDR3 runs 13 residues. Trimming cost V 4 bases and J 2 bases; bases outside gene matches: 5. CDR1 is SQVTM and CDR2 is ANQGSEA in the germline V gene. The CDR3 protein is CSVAWTGAYEQYF. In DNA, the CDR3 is TGCAGCGTTGCCTGGACAGGCGCCTACGAGCAGTACTTC.

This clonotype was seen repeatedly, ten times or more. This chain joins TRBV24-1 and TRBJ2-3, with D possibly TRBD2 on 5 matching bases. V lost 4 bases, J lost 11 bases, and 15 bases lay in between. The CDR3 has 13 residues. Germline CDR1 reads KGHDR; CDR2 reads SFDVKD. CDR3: CATSEPPGREQYF. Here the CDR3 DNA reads TGTGCCACCAGTGAACCCCCGGGTCGGGAGCAGTATTTT.

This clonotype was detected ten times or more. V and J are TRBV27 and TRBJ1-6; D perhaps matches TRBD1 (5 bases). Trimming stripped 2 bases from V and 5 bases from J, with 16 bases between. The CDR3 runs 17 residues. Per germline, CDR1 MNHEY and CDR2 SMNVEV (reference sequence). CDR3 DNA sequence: TGTGCCAGCAGTTTAATCCGGGCCCCAGGGAATAATTCACCCCTCCACTTT. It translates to CASSLIRAPGNNSPLHF.

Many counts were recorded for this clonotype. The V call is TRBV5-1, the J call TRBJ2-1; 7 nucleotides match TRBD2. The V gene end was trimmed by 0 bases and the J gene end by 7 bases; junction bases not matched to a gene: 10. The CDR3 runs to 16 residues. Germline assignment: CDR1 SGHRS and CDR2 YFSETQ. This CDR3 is CASSLGPGGSVNEQFF. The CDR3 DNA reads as TGCGCCAGCAGCTTGGGCCCCGGCGGGAGTGTGAATGAGCAGTTCTTC. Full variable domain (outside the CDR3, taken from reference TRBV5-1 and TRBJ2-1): KAGVTQTPRYLIKTRGQQVTLSCSPISGHRSVSWYQQTPGQGLQFLFEYFSETQRNKGNFPGRFSGRQFSNSRSEMNVSTLELGDSALYLCASSLGPGGSVNEQFFGPGTRLTVL.

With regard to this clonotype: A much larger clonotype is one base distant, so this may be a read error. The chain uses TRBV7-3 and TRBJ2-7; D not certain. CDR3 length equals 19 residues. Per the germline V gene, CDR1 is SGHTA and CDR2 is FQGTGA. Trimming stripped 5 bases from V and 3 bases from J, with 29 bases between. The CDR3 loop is CASSPLRPNNRRNIYEQYF. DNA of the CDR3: TGTGCCAGCAGCCCCCTTCGGCCGAACAACAGACGCAACATCTACGAGCAGTACTTC.

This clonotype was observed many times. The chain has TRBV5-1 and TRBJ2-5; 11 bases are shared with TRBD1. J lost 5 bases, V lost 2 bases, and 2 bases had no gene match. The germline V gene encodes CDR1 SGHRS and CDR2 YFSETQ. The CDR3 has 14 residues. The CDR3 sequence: CASSFGQGAETQYF. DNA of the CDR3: TGCGCCAGCAGCTTCGGACAGGGGGCTGAGACCCAGTACTTC.

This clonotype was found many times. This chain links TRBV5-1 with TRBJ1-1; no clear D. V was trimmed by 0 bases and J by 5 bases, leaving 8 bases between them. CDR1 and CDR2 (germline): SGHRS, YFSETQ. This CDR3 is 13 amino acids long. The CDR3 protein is CASSLDITTEAFF. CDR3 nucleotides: TGCGCCAGCAGCTTGGATATCACTACTGAAGCTTTCTTT.

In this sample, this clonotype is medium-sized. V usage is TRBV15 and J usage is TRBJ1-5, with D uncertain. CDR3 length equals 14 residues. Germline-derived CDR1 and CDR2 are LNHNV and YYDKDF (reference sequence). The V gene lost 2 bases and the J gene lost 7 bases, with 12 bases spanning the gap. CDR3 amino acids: CATSRKGERQPQHF. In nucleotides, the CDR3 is TGTGCCACCAGCAGAAAGGGTGAGCGCCAGCCCCAGCATTTT.

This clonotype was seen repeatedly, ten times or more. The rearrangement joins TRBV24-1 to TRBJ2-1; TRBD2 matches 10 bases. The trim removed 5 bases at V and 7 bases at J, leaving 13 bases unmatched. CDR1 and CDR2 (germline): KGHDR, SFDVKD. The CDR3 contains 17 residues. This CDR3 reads CATSGPPLAGERNEQFF. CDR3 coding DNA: TGTGCCACCAGTGGACCCCCCCTAGCGGGAGAGAGGAATGAGCAGTTCTTC.

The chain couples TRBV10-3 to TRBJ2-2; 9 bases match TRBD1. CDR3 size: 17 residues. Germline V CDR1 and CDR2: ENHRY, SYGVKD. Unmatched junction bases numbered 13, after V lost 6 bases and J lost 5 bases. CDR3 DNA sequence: TGTGCCATCAGAGCCAATACAGGGGGCGGAAGTACCGGGGAGCTGTTTTTT. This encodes CAIRANTGGGSTGELFF.

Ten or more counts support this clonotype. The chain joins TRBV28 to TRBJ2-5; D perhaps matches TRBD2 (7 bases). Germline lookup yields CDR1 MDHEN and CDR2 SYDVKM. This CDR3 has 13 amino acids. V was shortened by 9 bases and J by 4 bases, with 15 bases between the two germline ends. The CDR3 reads CASTAAGAETQYF. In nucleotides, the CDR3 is TGTGCCAGTACCGCCGCGGGGGCAGAGACCCAGTACTTC.

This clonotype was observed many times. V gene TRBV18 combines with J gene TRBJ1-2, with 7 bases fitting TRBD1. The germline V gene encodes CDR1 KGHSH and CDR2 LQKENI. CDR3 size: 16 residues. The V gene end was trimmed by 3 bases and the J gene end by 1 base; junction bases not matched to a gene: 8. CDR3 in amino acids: CASSPDRPGLNYGYTF. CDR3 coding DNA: TGTGCCAGCTCACCGGACAGGCCAGGGCTTAACTATGGCTACACCTTC. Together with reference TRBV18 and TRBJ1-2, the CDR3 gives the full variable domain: NAGVMQNPRHLVRRRGQEARLRCSPMKGHSHVYWYRQLPEEGLKFMVYLQKENIIDESGMPKERFSAEFPKEGPSILRIQQVVRGDSAAYFCASSPDRPGLNYGYTFGSGTRLTVV.